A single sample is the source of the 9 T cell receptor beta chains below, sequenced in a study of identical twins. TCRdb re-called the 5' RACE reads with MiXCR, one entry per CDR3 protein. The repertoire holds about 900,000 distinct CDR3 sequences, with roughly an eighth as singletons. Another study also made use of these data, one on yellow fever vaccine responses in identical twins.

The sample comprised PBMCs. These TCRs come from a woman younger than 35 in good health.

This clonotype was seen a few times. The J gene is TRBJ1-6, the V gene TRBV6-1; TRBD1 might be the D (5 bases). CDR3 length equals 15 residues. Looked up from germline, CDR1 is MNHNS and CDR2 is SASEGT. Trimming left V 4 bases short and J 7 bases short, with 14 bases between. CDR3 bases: TGTGCCAGCAGTGTTGCAGGGAGAGGGAATTCACCCCTCCACTTT. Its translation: CASSVAGRGNSPLHF.

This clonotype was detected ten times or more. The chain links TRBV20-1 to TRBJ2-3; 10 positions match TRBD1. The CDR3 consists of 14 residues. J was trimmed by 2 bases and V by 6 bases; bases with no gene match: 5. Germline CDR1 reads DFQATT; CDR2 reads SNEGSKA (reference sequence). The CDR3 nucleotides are TGCAGTGCCCCGGACAGGGGGACCACAGATACGCAGTATTTT. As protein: CSAPDRGTTDTQYF.

The CDR3 nucleotides read TGTGCCAGCAGTTACGACTTGGCTAATGAAAAACTGTTTTTT. This codes for CASSYDLANEKLFF. The chain combines TRBV6-5 with TRBJ1-4; D gene ambiguous. V shed 2 bases and J shed 3 bases, with 7 bases lying between them. There are 14 residues in the CDR3. Germline assignment: CDR1 MNHEY and CDR2 SVGAGI.

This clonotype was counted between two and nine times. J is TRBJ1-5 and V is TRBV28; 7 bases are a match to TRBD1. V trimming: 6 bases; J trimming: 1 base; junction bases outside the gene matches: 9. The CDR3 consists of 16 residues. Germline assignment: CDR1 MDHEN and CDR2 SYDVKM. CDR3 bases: TGTGCCAGCAGGGGGGAAGACAGGGTCAGCAATCAGCCCCAGCATTTT. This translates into CASRGEDRVSNQPQHF. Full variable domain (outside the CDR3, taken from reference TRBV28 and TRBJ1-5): DVKVTQSSRYLVKRTGEKVFLECVQDMDHENMFWYRQDPGLGLRLIYFSYDVKMKEKGDIPEGYSVSREKKERFSLILESASTNQTSMYLCASRGEDRVSNQPQHFGDGTRLSIL.

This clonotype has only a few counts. CDR3 in DNA: TGCGCCAGCAGCTCGCTGTCGAGACTGACCAGGGAGCAGTTCTTC. It specifies CASSSLSRLTREQFF. The chain employs TRBV4-1 and TRBJ2-1, with no clear D. Germline CDR1 is MGHRA and CDR2 is YSYEKL. The CDR3 extends over 15 amino acids. Trimming removed 5 bases at V and 10 bases at J, with 21 bases between.

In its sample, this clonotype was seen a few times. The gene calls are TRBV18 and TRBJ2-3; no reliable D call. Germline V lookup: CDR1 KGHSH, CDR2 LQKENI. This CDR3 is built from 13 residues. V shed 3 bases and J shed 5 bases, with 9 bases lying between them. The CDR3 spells CASSPNSLDTQYF. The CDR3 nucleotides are TGTGCCAGCTCACCTAACAGCTTAGATACGCAGTATTTT.

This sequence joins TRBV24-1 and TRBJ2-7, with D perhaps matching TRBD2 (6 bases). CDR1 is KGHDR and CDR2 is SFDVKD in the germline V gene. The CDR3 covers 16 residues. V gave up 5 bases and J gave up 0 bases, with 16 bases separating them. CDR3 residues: CATSGGDGTSSYEQYF. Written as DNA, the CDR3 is TGTGCCACCAGTGGGGGGGACGGAACGAGCTCCTACGAGCAGTACTTC.

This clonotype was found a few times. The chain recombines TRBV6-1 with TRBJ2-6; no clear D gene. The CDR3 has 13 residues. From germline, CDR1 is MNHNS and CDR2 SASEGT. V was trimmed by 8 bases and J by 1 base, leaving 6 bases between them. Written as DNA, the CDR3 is TGTGCCAGCGCCCAATCTGGGGCCAACGTCCTGACTTTC. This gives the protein CASAQSGANVLTF.

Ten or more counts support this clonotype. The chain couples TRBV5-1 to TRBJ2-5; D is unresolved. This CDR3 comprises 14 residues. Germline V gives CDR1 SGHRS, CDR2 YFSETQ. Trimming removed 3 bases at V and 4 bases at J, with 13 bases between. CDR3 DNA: TGCGCCAGCAGCTCCCCCGGACCGGGAGAGACCCAGTACTTC. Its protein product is CASSSPGPGETQYF.